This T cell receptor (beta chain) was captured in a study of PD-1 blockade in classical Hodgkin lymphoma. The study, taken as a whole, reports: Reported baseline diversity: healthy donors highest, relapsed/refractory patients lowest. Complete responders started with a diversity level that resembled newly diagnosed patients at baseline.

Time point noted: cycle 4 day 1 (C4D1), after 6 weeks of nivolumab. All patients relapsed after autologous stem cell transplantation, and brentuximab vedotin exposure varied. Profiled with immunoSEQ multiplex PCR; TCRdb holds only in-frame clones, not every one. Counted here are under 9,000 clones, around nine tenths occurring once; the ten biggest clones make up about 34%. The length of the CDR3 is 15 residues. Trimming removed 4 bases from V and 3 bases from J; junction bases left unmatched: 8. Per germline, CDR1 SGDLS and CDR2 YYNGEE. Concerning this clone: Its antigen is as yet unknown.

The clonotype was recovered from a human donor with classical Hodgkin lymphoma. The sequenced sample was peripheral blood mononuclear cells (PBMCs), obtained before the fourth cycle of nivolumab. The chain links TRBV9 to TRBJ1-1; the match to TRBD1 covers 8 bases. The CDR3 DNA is TGTGCCAGCAGCACCTTTGGACAGGGAGACACTGAAGCTTTCTTT. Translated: CASSTFGQGDTEAFF.